The 17 T cell receptor beta chains given below trace back to one sample, sequenced in a study of T-cell memory formation after mild COVID-19 (dated by TCRdb to the early 2020s). Libraries were prepared through 5' RACE. This sample was sequenced with an Illumina NovaSeq 6000. TCRdb redid the processing of the public reads, applying fastp at Q25 and MiXCR, and retained in-frame beta chains. Entries are consolidated by CDR3 protein sequence, retaining the most common genes and DNA. This sample has approximately 260,000 distinct CDR3 sequences in its table, and roughly 18% of those were observed once. Of the sample, under 30% falls within the top ten clones. The material sequenced was PBMCs or a T cell subset sorted from them (not recorded which). The receptors shown here come from a man younger than 35 who had mild COVID-19 (a few samples of this study predate the infection). The sample titles of this study are shuffled in the database, so cell type and time point are left out; the donor was told from shared clones.

The chain uses TRBV20-1 and TRBJ2-3; D possibly uses TRBD1 or TRBD2 (6 bases each). The CDR3 is 15 residues long. The V end lost 5 bases, the J end lost 2 bases, and 17 bases lay between the germline ends. Germline values: CDR1 DFQATT, CDR2 SNEGSKA (reference sequence). CDR3 coding DNA: TGCAGTGCTCAGGAAGGGCGGGGACACACAGATACGCAGTATTTT. This translates into CSAQEGRGHTDTQYF.

V and J are TRBV9 and TRBJ2-1, with 8 bases identical to TRBD2. The CDR3 consists of 16 residues. Germline CDR1 reads SGDLS; CDR2 reads YYNGEE. The trim removed 0 bases at V and 7 bases at J, leaving 9 bases unmatched. Written as DNA, the CDR3 is TGTGCCAGCAGCGTAGGTTTGGCGGGGGGTGAGAATGAGCAGTTCTTC. Protein sequence: CASSVGLAGGENEQFF.

V is TRBV29-1 and J is TRBJ2-4; 15 nucleotides agree with TRBD2. The length of the CDR3 is 16 residues. V lost 7 bases to trimming and J lost 5 bases; unmatched junction nucleotides: 9. Germline V gives CDR1 SQVTM, CDR2 ANQGSEA. The CDR3 loop is CSGTSGGVGAQNIQYF. Here the CDR3 DNA reads TGCAGCGGGACTAGCGGGGGGGTTGGGGCCCAAAACATTCAGTACTTC.

This clonotype occurred a few times. This chain connects TRBV10-3 to TRBJ1-2, with D tentatively TRBD1 (6 bases). Germline-derived CDR1 and CDR2 are ENHRY and SYGVKD. The CDR3 totals 14 residues. The ends were cut back, 11 bases at V and 0 bases at J, with 16 bases in the middle. The CDR3 DNA reads as TGTGCCGCCGGTGGACAGTTAACTAACTATGGCTACACCTTC. Amino acid sequence: CAAGGQLTNYGYTF.

This clonotype was recorded at least ten times. This chain joins TRBV5-1 and TRBJ2-7; D is uncertain. The ends were cut back, 6 bases at V and 6 bases at J, with 13 bases in the middle. This CDR3 comprises 12 residues. Germline lookup yields CDR1 SGHRS and CDR2 YFSETQ. CDR3 sequence reads: CASKHSGAEQYF. In DNA, the CDR3 is TGCGCCAGCAAGCACTCGGGCGCCGAGCAGTACTTC.

There are many counts of this clonotype. This chain uses TRBV4-1 with TRBJ1-1; D not resolved. This CDR3 is built from 12 residues. The V and J ends lost 0 bases and 11 bases respectively, with 10 bases between them. Germline values: CDR1 MGHRA, CDR2 YSYEKL. This CDR3 is CASSQEGSGAFF. The DNA of the CDR3 is TGCGCCAGCAGCCAAGAGGGTTCGGGGGCTTTCTTT.

The chain joins TRBV12-3 or TRBV12-4 to TRBJ1-1, with 8 bases identical to TRBD1. The CDR3 has 15 amino acids. After removal of 6 bases from V and 1 base from J, the junction contained 7 bases not matched to a gene. CDR3 nucleotides: TGTGCCAGCAGCCTAACCGACAGGGGGAACACTGAAGCTTTCTTT. It codes for CASSLTDRGNTEAFF.

This clonotype was counted only a few times. The DNA for the CDR3 is TGTGCCAGCAGCGGCAGGGGGCTGTACGAGCAGTACGTC. The encoded protein is CASSGRGLYEQYV. This rearrangement joins TRBV2 to TRBJ2-7; TRBD1 matches at 8 bases. Germline V gene data show CDR1 as SNHLY and CDR2 as FYNNEI. V dropped 6 bases and J dropped 4; count of bases not matched to a gene: 5. The CDR3 totals 13 residues.

This clonotype has a count of ten or more. The rearrangement joins TRBV11-2 to TRBJ2-7, with 10 bases aligning to TRBD1. V was clipped by 1 base and J by 3 bases; unmatched bases: 0. This CDR3 is built from 14 residues. CDR1 SGHAT and CDR2 FQNNGV come from the germline V gene. This CDR3 is CASSLGTGGYEQYV. The DNA of the CDR3 is TGTGCCAGCAGCTTAGGGACAGGGGGCTACGAGCAGTACGTC.

In this sample, this clonotype turned up a few times. The chain carries TRBV19 and TRBJ1-1; no firm D call. The CDR3 runs 17 residues. Germline V lookup: CDR1 LNHDA, CDR2 SQIVND (reference sequence). V gave up 4 bases and J gave up 3 bases, with 21 bases separating them. The CDR3 DNA reads TGTGCCAGTAGTACCGCCTCCCTAGGCGGCCTGGACACTGAAGCTTTCTTT. Protein product: CASSTASLGGLDTEAFF. The whole variable domain, filled in from reference TRBV19 and TRBJ1-1, reads DGGITQSPKYLFRKEGQNVTLSCEQNLNHDAMYWYRQDPGQGLRLIYYSQIVNDFQKGDIAEGYSVSREKKESFPLTVTSAQKNPTAFYLCASSTASLGGLDTEAFFGQGTRLTVV.

The chain couples TRBV12-3 or TRBV12-4 to TRBJ2-2; D remains ambiguous. Trimming took 8 bases from V and 3 from J, leaving 10 bases between them. The CDR3 runs to 13 residues. CDR3 nucleotides: TGTGCCAGCGGCTTTGCAGACACCGGGGAGCTGTTTTTT. Translating gives CASGFADTGELFF.

This chain uses TRBV29-1 with TRBJ2-5; a possible D gene is TRBD1 (5 bases). Germline-derived CDR1 and CDR2 are SQVTM and ANQGSEA. With 7 bases removed from V and 1 base from J, the gap between germline ends came to 13 bases. The CDR3 sequence is 13 residues long. The DNA for the CDR3 is TGCAGCGGCCATGGACAACTCCAAGAGACCCAGTACTTC. It is translated as CSGHGQLQETQYF.

This clonotype was seen more than once but under ten times. The chain uses TRBV7-9 and TRBJ2-5; perhaps TRBD2 as D (7 bases). The CDR3 extends over 14 amino acids. Germline V gene data show CDR1 as SEHNR and CDR2 as FQNEAQ (reference sequence). V dropped 8 bases and J dropped 5 bases, with 18 bases sitting between them. CDR3 sequence (DNA): TGTGCCAGCCAAGCGGCGGGGGCCCGGGAGACCCAGTACTTC. It encodes CASQAAGARETQYF.

This clonotype has just a few counts. The chain recombines TRBV12-3 or TRBV12-4 with TRBJ1-2, with D possibly matching TRBD1 (5 bases). V was cut by 3 bases and J by 10 bases, with 18 bases left in between. There are 14 residues in the CDR3. The CDR3 bases are TGTGCCAGCAGTTTCGGGGGTGTAGGATTGATCTACACCTTC. It is translated as CASSFGGVGLIYTF.

This clonotype was seen repeatedly, ten times or more. This chain uses TRBV6-2 or TRBV6-3 with TRBJ2-7; D is ambiguous. V lost 2 bases, J lost 3 bases, and 2 bases lay in between. CDR1 and CDR2 (germline): MNHEY, SVGEGT. The CDR3 length is 11 residues. This CDR3 reads CASSYNYEQYF. The CDR3 DNA is TGTGCCAGCAGTTACAACTACGAGCAGTACTTC.

The chain joins TRBV7-9 to TRBJ2-2; no reliable D call. The germline V and J ends were trimmed by 10 bases and 9 bases, with 12 bases remaining between them. The CDR3 spans 11 residues. Germline-derived CDR1 and CDR2 are SEHNR and FQNEAQ (reference sequence). CDR3: CANQRDRELFF. The CDR3 coding sequence is TGTGCCAACCAGCGTGACCGGGAGCTGTTTTTT.

The chain uses TRBV29-1 and TRBJ2-2; a weak D match, TRBD1 (5 bases). From germline, CDR1 is SQVTM and CDR2 ANQGSEA. V was clipped by 3 bases and J by 7 bases, with 18 bases between them. CDR3 length equals 15 residues. The CDR3 here is CSVDAAFTGNGELFF. CDR3 DNA sequence: TGCAGCGTTGACGCGGCCTTTACAGGAAACGGGGAGCTGTTTTTT.